A selection of T cell receptor beta chains follows, all from one sample in a study of cytomegalovirus exposure and HLA in healthy donors. This table comes from immunoSEQ multiplex PCR, and its TCRdb copy is limited to in-frame clones, with some not included. Here the sample spans about 130,000 clones, around three quarters being singletons. The material sequenced was PBMCs. All receptors come from a man aged 40-49 years in good health and CMV-seronegative. CDR3s include the opening cysteine and the closing phenylalanine or tryptophan. The D gene is left open where the match is weak. The size entry is marked missing in some rows and otherwise reads once, few, many or a size class.

J gene	V gene	D gene	clone size	CDR3 protein	CDR3 DNA
TRBJ2-5	TRBV6-6	TRBD2	NA	CASSSGLAGLETQYF	TGTGCCAGCAGTTCCGGGCTAGCGGGTTTGGAGACCCAGTACTTC
TRBJ2-7	TRBV6-4	NA	NA	CAGQKGTYEQYF	TGTGCCGGACAAAAGGGGACCTACGAGCAGTACTTC
TRBJ1-1	TRBV6-1	NA	NA	CASRAKNTEAFF	TGTGCCAGCAGGGCCAAGAACACTGAAGCTTTCTTT
TRBJ2-7	TRBV28	NA	NA	CASKYRGPYEQYF	TGTGCCAGCAAATACCGCGGCCCCTACGAGCAGTACTTC
TRBJ2-1	TRBV9	TRBD2	once	CASSVSSGTSGRHNEQFF	TGTGCCAGCAGCGTATCTAGCGGGACTAGCGGGAGGCACAATGAGCAGTTCTTC
TRBJ2-3	TRBV7-8	NA	few	CASGNGRGGDTQYF	TGTGCCAGCGGGAATGGACGGGGTGGAGATACGCAGTATTTT
TRBJ2-2	TRBV5-1	NA	once	CASVAGSHTGELFF	TGCGCCAGCGTTGCCGGGAGTCACACCGGGGAGCTGTTTTTT
TRBJ1-2	TRBV11-1	TRBD1	few	CASSLGTATNYGYTF	TGTGCCAGCAGCCTAGGGACAGCTACTAACTATGGCTACACCTTC
TRBJ1-3	TRBV18	TRBD1	few	CASSLGQGNTIYF	TGTGCCAGCTCACTGGGACAGGGAAACACCATATATTTT
TRBJ2-3	TRBV5-1	TRBD1	NA	CASSRGQGMWADTQYF	TGCGCCAGCAGCCGGGGACAGGGGATGTGGGCAGATACGCAGTATTTT